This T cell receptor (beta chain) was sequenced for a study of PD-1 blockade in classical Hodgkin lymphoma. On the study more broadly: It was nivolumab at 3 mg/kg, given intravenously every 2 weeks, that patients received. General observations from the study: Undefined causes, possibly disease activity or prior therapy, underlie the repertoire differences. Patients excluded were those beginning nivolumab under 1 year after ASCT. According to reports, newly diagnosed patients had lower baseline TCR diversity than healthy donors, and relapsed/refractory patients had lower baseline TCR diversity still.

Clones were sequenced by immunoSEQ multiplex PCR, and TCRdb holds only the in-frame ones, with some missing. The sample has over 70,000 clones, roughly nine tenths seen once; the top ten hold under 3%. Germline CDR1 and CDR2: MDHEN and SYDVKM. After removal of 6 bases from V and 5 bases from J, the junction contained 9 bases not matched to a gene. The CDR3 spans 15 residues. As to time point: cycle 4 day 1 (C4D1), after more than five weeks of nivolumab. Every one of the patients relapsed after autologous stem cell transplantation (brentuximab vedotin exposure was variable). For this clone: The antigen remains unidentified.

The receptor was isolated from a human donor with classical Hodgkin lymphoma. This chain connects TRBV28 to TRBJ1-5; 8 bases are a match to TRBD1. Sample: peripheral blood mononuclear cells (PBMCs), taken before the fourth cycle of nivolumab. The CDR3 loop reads CASRMDRVRDQPQHF. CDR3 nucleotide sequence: TGTGCCAGCAGGATGGACAGGGTTAGGGATCAGCCCCAGCATTTT.